What follows describes a single TCR beta chain. Profiled with immunoSEQ multiplex PCR; TCRdb holds only in-frame clones, not every one. The data hold some 140,000 clones, with 75% to 85% observed a single time. This sample stems from a study of blood T cell repertoires in COVID-19. Trimming cost V 3 bases and J 3 bases; bases outside gene matches: 6. The CDR3 has 15 residues. Germline CDR1 and CDR2: MNHNS and SASEGT. Specimen: peripheral blood. The TCR sequence derives from an elderly man with acute or convalescent COVID-19. This chain uses TRBV6-1 with TRBJ2-3, with 7 bases fitting TRBD1. The CDR3 region is CASSERQGGTDTQYF. The CDR3, as DNA: TGTGCCAGCAGTGAGAGACAGGGTGGTACAGATACGCAGTATTTT.